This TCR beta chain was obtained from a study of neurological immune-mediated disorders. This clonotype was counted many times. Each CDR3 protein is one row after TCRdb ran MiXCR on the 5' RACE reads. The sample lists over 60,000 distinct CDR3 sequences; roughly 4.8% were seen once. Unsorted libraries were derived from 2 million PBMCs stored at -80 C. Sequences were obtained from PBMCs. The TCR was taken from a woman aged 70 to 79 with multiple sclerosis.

The chain's CDR3 is CARRIFGTLREQYF. CDR3 bases: TGTGCCAGACGCATTTTCGGGACCCTGAGGGAGCAGTACTTC. The rearrangement uses TRBV14 and TRBJ2-7, with D tentatively TRBD1 or TRBD2 (5 bases each). Germline loops: CDR1 SGHDN, CDR2 FVKESK. The CDR3 length is 14 residues. The germline V and J ends were trimmed by 9 bases and 7 bases, with 22 bases remaining between them.